A single sample is the source of the 9 T cell receptor beta chains below, sequenced in a study of Graves' ophthalmopathy and Graves' hyperthyroidism. The TCR beta CDR3 regions underwent amplification from RNA transcripts. First-round RT-PCR relied on HTBI primers, and a second-round multiplex PCR came next. TCRdb passed the multiplex PCR reads through MiXCR, listing each CDR3 protein once. The sample consists of about 550,000 distinct CDR3 sequences, 39% of them appearing once. The sample consisted of peripheral blood or thyroid tissue (not recorded which). The receptors were gathered from an adult man with Graves' hyperthyroidism.

The rearrangement uses TRBV19 and TRBJ2-5; tentatively, D is TRBD1 or TRBD2 (5 bases each). Looked up from germline, CDR1 is LNHDA and CDR2 is SQIVND (reference sequence). The CDR3 runs to 16 residues. V was cut by 3 bases and J by 5 bases, with 19 bases left in between. Here the CDR3 reads CASSIVTGSAGETQYF. The CDR3 DNA sequence: TGTGCCAGTAGTATTGTCACAGGTAGCGCCGGGGAGACCCAGTACTTC.

This clonotype showed up many times. The V and J genes are TRBV7-8 and TRBJ2-7; 9 nucleotides match TRBD2. The CDR3 has 17 amino acids. Germline values: CDR1 SGHVS, CDR2 FQNEAQ. Unmatched junction bases numbered 7, after V lost 1 base and J lost 0 bases. The CDR3 DNA follows: TGTGCCAGCAGCTTAGTCGGGCTAGCGGGATTCTCCTACGAGCAGTACTTC. This sequence encodes CASSLVGLAGFSYEQYF.

This clonotype was recorded a few times. The chain employs TRBV5-1 and TRBJ1-6; tentative D call: TRBD1 (5 bases). CDR1 is SGHRS and CDR2 is YFSETQ in the germline V gene. The CDR3 loop spans 12 amino acids. The germline V and J ends were trimmed by 0 bases and 13 bases, with 8 bases remaining between them. This chain's CDR3 is CASSLVGTPLHF. The CDR3 DNA follows: TGCGCCAGCAGCTTGGTGGGGACGCCCCTCCACTTT.

Of note for this clonotype: This may be a read error: a much more frequent sequence differs by one nucleotide. V is TRBV2 and J is TRBJ1-2; TRBD1 matches at 9 bases. Losses at the gene ends were 6 bases for V and 7 bases for J; bases not matched to a gene: 12. The CDR3 runs to 15 residues. Germline CDR1 reads SNHLY; CDR2 reads FYNNEI. CDR3: CASRLQGQGLCGYTF. In nucleotides, the CDR3 is TGTGCCAGCAGACTCCAGGGACAGGGCTTGTGTGGCTACACCTTC.

Details on this clonotype: A read error is possible here, since a much larger clone lies one base away. The V gene is TRBV4-1, the J gene TRBJ1-2; D is uncertain. From germline, CDR1 is MGHRA and CDR2 YSYEKL. The CDR3 has 13 amino acids. This chain's CDR3 is CASSQDYIYGYAF. CDR3 nucleotides: TGCGCCAGCAGCCAAGATTACATCTATGGCTACGCCTTC.

This clonotype was seen at least ten times. This chain joins TRBV12-3 or TRBV12-4 and TRBJ2-2; 9 nucleotides match TRBD2. V lost 2 bases to trimming and J lost 0 bases; unmatched junction nucleotides: 10. This CDR3 comprises 19 residues. In DNA form, the CDR3 reads TGTGCCAGCAGTTTACTAGCGGGAAAAGTGGGCGCGAACACCGGGGAGCTGTTTTTT. Its translation: CASSLLAGKVGANTGELFF.

This clonotype came up many times. The chain employs TRBV12-3 or TRBV12-4 and TRBJ2-7, with a weak D call TRBD2 (5 bases). V was cut by 5 bases and J by 7 bases, with 9 bases left in between. CDR3 length equals 11 residues. This CDR3 is CASSRTGEQYF. For the CDR3, the DNA is TGTGCCAGCAGTCGGACTGGGGAGCAGTACTTC.

Comment on this clonotype: A read error is possible here, since a much larger clone lies one base away. As the CDR3 is not closed by the conserved phenylalanine or tryptophan, this likely results from a read error. The rearrangement links TRBV20-1 to TRBJ2-7; tentative D call: TRBD1 (6 bases). This CDR3 region has 14 residues. Trimming removed 1 base from V and 5 bases from J, with 15 bases in between. CDR1 DFQATT and CDR2 SNEGSKA come from the germline V gene (reference sequence). The CDR3 region is CSARVRRGFHEQYL. CDR3 bases: TGCAGTGCTAGAGTTCGAAGGGGGTTCCACGAGCAGTACCTC.

The J gene is TRBJ1-6, the V gene TRBV19; the D gene is possibly TRBD1 (5 bases). This CDR3 contains 16 residues. Trimming pared 7 bases from V and 7 bases from J, leaving 20 bases between. CDR1 and CDR2 (germline): LNHDA, SQIVND (reference sequence). CDR3 in DNA: TGTGCCAGTACCCCCGGGGGAGGCACATTGAATTCACCCCTCCACTTT. Translating it yields CASTPGGGTLNSPLHF.